This is a list of T cell receptor beta chains from one sample in a study of blood T cell repertoires in COVID-19. TCRdb's copy holds only in-frame clones and misses some; the assay was immunoSEQ multiplex PCR. Of 250,000 or so clones detected, 85% to 90% appear once; the ten largest clones hold less than 8%. Specimen: peripheral blood. The receptors stem from a man aged 55 to 70 with acute or convalescent COVID-19. Each CDR3 is given with its conserved first and last residue. Fields, in order: V gene, D gene, clone size, CDR3 length, CDR3 protein. The D gene is left open where the match is weak. Size is omitted from some rows. Given values are once, few, many or a class for expanded clones.

V: TRBV15; D: TRBD1; size: NA; length: 15; CDR3: CATSRRTGAAYGYTF
V: TRBV6-5; D: TRBD2; size: NA; length: 15; CDR3: CASSRGLARTGELFF
V: TRBV4-3; D: NA; size: NA; length: 13; CDR3: CASSQPPGDTQYF
V: TRBV5-1; D: TRBD2; size: once; length: 15; CDR3: CASSPTSPYSYEQYF
V: TRBV5-6; D: NA; size: NA; length: 15; CDR3: CASSLAGRGSYEQYF
V: TRBV9; D: TRBD1; size: NA; length: 14; CDR3: CASSESGQGSGYTF
V: TRBV6-5; D: NA; size: NA; length: 15; CDR3: CASSPRTFNTGELFF
V: TRBV4-1; D: NA; size: NA; length: 17; CDR3: CASSHFSGSGMNTEAFF
V: TRBV6-5; D: TRBD2; size: NA; length: 15; CDR3: CASTHRAGGFGEQYF
V: TRBV14; D: TRBD2; size: NA; length: 16; CDR3: CASSQYVAGRADEQFF
V: TRBV6-1; D: TRBD1; size: NA; length: 16; CDR3: CASSGTGDRSLYEQYF
V: TRBV7-2; D: TRBD1; size: NA; length: 14; CDR3: CASSLNRGQSPLHF
V: TRBV25-1; D: TRBD1; size: NA; length: 15; CDR3: CASSKRQGSTGELFF
V: TRBV5-6; D: TRBD2; size: NA; length: 18; CDR3: CASSLEVGGLPLYNEQFF
V: TRBV28; D: TRBD2; size: NA; length: 16; CDR3: CASSPLRTSGYNEQFF
V: TRBV5-6; D: TRBD2; size: few; length: 17; CDR3: CASSWGWIAGRRYEQYF
V: TRBV7-2; D: NA; size: NA; length: 16; CDR3: CASSLVGPRSNQPQHF
V: TRBV28; D: NA; size: few; length: 14; CDR3: CASSPNMLDYGYTF
V: TRBV5-8; D: NA; size: NA; length: 15; CDR3: CASTLPAGLNTEAFF
V: TRBV12-3/TRBV12-4; D: NA; size: NA; length: 12; CDR3: CASRRTYNEQFF
V: TRBV19; D: TRBD1; size: NA; length: 16; CDR3: CASSVAGTGDRGEQFF